The clone carrying this TCR beta chain came up once. The record originates from a study of T cell changes during pregnancy in multiple sclerosis. Assay: immunoSEQ multiplex PCR; the TCRdb copy retains only in-frame clones and omits some. The sample consists of 65,000 to 85,000 clones, about nine tenths of them appearing once. CDR1 and CDR2 (germline): SNHLY, FYNNEI. The ends were cut back, 1 base at V and 6 bases at J, with 13 bases in the middle. This CDR3 comprises 15 residues. The sequence was collected from a female donor with multiple sclerosis, enrolled in a pregnancy study. The source material was CD4+ T cells from peripheral blood mononuclear cells, sampled after pregnancy. The chain links TRBV2 to TRBJ1-5; D perhaps matches TRBD1 (6 bases). The DNA of the CDR3 is TGTGCCAGCAGTGAAGACGGGGGGCGAGGTCAGCCCCAGCATTTT. This gives the protein CASSEDGGRGQPQHF.